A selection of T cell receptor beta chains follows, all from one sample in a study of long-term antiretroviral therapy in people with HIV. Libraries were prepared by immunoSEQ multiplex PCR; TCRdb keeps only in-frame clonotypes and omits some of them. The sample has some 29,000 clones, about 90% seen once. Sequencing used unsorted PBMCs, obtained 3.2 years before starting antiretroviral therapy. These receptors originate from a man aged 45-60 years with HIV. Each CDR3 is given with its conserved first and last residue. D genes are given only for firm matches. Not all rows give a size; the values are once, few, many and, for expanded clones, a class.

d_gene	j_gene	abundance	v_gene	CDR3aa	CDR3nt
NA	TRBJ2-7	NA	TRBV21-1	CASSKRVQGGEQYF	TGTGCCAGCAGCAAAAGGGTACAGGGAGGCGAGCAGTACTTC
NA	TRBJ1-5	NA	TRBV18	CASSPPFGTGNQPQHF	TGTGCCAGCTCACCACCGTTCGGGACCGGCAATCAGCCCCAGCATTTT
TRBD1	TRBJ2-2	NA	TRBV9	CASSVGTGGATGELFF	TGTGCCAGCAGCGTAGGGACAGGGGGCGCGACCGGGGAGCTGTTTTTT
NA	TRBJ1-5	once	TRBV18	CASSPGRYQPQHF	TGTGCCAGCTCACCAGGGAGATATCAGCCCCAGCATTTT
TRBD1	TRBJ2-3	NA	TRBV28	CASSSPGQGSDTQYF	TGTGCCAGCAGTTCCCCGGGACAGGGTTCAGATACGCAGTATTTT
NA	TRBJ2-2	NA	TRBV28	CASSSGEAPNTGELFF	TGTGCCAGCAGTTCAGGGGAGGCACCGAACACCGGGGAGCTGTTTTTT
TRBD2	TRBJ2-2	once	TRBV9	CASSVPGLAGVTGELFF	TGTGCCAGCAGCGTACCTGGACTAGCGGGGGTCACCGGGGAGCTGTTTTTT
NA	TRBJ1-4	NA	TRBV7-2	CASSPWGTAATNEKLFF	TGTGCCAGCAGCCCCTGGGGGACGGCCGCAACTAATGAAAAACTGTTTTTT
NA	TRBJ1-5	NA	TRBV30	CAWSVSIGAPQHF	TGTGCCTGGAGTGTATCGATAGGTGCGCCCCAGCATTTT
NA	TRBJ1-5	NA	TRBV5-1	CASSLDSGADQPQHF	TGCGCCAGCAGCTTGGATTCAGGGGCTGATCAGCCCCAGCATTTT
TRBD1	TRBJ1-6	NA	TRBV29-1	CSAGTGGNSPLHF	TGCAGCGCCGGGACAGGGGGTAATTCACCCCTCCACTTT
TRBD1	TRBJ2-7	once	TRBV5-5	CASSLAGTGLEQYF	TGTGCCAGCAGCTTAGCAGGGACAGGGCTCGAGCAGTACTTC
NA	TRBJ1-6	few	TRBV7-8	CASSEGVNSPLHF	TGTGCCAGCAGCGAAGGGGTCAATTCACCCCTCCACTTT
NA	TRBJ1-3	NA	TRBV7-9	CASSGPGSRRVNTIYF	TGTGCCAGCAGCGGTCCGGGTTCCCGTCGTGTAAACACCATATATTTT
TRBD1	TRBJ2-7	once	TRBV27	CASSFGTGNYEQYF	TGTGCCAGCAGTTTCGGGACAGGGAACTACGAGCAGTACTTC
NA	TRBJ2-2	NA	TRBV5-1	CASSTGTVNTGELFF	TGCGCCAGCAGCACGGGGACTGTGAACACCGGGGAGCTGTTTTTT
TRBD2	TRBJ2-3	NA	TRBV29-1	CSVAPSGVTDTQYF	TGCAGCGTAGCCCCTAGCGGGGTCACAGATACGCAGTATTTT
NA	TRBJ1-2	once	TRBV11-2	CASSSQEGNYGYTF	TGTGCCAGCAGCTCTCAGGAGGGGAACTATGGCTACACCTTC
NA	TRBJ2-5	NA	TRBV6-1	CASSVVPLQETQYF	TGTGCCAGCAGTGTCGTCCCGTTACAAGAGACCCAGTACTTC
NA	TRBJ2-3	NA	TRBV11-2	CASDRRHVTDTQYF	TGTGCCAGCGACCGCAGGCATGTCACAGATACGCAGTATTTT